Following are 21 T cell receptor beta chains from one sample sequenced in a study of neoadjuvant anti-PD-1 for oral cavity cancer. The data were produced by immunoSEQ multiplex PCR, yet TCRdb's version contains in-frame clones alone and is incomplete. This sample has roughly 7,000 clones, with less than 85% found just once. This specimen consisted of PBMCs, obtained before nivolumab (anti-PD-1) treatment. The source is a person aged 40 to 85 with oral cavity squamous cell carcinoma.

DNA for the CDR3: TGTGCCTGGAGTGAGCCAGTCGGCGGCTACACCTTC. Its translation is CAWSEPVGGYTF. The chain uses TRBV30 and TRBJ1-2; no clear D gene. This CDR3 has 12 amino acids. The germline V and J ends were trimmed by 1 base and 8 bases, with 11 bases remaining between them. CDR1 is GTSNPN and CDR2 is SVGIG in the germline V gene (reference sequence).

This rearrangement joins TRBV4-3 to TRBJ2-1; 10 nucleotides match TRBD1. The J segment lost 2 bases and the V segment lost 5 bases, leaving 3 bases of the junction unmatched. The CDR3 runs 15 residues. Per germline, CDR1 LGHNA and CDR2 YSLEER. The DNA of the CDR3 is TGCGCCAGCAGCAAGACAGGGGGCCCCTACAATGAGCAGTTCTTC. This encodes CASSKTGGPYNEQFF.

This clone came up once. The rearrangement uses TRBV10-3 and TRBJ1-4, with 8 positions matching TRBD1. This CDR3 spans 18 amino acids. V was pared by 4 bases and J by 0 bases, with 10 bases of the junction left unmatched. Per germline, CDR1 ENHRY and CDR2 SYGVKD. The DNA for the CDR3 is TGTGCCATCAGTGTCCAGGACAGGGTGAAGTCAACTAATGAAAAACTGTTTTTT. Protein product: CAISVQDRVKSTNEKLFF.

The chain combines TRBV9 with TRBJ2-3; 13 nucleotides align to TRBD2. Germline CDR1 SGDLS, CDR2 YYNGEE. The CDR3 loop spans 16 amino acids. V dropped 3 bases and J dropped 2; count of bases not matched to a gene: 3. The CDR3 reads CASSEGTSGATDTQYF. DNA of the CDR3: TGTGCCAGCAGCGAGGGGACTAGCGGGGCCACAGATACGCAGTATTTT.

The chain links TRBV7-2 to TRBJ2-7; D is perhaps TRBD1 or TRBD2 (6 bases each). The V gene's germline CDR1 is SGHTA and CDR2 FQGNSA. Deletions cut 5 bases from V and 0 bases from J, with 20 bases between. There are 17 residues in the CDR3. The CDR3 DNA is TGTGCCAGCAGCCCCCAAGGGACATGGGGGGCCTCCTACGAGCAGTACTTC. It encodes CASSPQGTWGASYEQYF.

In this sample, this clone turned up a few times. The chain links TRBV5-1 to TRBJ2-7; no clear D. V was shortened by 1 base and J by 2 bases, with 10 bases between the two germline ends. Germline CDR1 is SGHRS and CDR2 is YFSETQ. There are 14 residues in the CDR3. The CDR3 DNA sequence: TGCGCCAGCAGCTTGTCAGGTGGGCCCTACGAGCAGTACTTC. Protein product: CASSLSGGPYEQYF.

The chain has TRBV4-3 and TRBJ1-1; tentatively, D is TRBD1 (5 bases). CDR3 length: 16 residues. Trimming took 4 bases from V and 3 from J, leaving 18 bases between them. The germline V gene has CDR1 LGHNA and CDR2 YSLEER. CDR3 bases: TGCGCCAGCAGCCGAGGCCTACAAGGCAGGGACACTGAAGCTTTCTTT. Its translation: CASSRGLQGRDTEAFF.

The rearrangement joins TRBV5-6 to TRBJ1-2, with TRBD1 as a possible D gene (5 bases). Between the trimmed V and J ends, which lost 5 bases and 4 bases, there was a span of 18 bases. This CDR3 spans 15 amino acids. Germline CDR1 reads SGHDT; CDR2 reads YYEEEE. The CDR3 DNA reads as TGTGCCAGCAGGGGGGTAGCGGGGATCTCCTATGGCTACACCTTC. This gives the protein CASRGVAGISYGYTF. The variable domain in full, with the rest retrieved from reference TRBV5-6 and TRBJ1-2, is DAGVTQSPTHLIKTRGQQVTLRCSPKSGHDTVSWYQQALGQGPQFIFQYYEEEERQRGNFPDRFSGHQFPNYSSELNVNALLLGDSALYLCASRGVAGISYGYTFGSGTRLTVV.

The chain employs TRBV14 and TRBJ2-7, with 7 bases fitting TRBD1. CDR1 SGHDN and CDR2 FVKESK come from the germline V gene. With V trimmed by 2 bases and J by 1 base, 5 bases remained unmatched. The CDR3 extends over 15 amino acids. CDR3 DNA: TGTGCCAGCAGCCAAAGTAGGGGGCTGTCCTACGAGCAGTACTTC. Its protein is CASSQSRGLSYEQYF.

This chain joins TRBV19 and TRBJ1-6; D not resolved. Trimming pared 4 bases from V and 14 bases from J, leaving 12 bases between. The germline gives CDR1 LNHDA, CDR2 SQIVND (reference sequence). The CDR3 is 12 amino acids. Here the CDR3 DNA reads TGTGCCAGTAGTAGACGGGGTACGTCCCTCCACTTT. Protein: CASSRRGTSLHF.

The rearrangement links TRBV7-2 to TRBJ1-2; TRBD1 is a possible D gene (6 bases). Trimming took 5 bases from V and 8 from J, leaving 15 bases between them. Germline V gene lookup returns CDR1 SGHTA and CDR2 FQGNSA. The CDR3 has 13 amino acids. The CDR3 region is CASSPRGAEGYTF. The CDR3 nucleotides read TGTGCCAGCAGCCCGCGGGGGGCCGAGGGCTACACCTTC.

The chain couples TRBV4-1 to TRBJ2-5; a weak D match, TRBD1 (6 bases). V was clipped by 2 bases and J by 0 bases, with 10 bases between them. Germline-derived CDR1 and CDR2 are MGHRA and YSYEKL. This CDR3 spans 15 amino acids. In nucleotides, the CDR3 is TGCGCCAGCAGCCAAAGGCAGGGGTACCAAGAGACCCAGTACTTC. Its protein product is CASSQRQGYQETQYF.

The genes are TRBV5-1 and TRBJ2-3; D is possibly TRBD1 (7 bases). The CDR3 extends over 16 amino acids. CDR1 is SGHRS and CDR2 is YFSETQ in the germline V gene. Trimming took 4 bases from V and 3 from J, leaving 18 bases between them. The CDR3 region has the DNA TGCGCCAGCAGCCTGGCCCCGCAGGGGGGTACAGATACGCAGTATTTT. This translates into CASSLAPQGGTDTQYF.

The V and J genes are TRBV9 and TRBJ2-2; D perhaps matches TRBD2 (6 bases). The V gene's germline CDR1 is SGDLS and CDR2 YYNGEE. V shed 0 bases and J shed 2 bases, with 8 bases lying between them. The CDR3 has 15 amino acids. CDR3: CASSVAAGNTGELFF. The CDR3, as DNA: TGTGCCAGCAGCGTAGCGGCGGGAAACACCGGGGAGCTGTTTTTT.

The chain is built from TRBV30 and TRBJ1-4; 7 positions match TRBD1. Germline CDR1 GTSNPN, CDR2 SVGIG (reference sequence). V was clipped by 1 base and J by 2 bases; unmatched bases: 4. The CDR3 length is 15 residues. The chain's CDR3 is CAWSGRGGTNEKLFF. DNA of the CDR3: TGTGCCTGGAGTGGCAGGGGGGGTACTAATGAAAAACTGTTTTTT.

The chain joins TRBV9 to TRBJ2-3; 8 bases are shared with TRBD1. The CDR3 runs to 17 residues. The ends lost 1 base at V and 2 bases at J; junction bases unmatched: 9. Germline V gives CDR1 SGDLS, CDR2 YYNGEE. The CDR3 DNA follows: TGTGCCAGCAGCGTACCGATGTCAGGGGGCCCCACAGATACGCAGTATTTT. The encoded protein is CASSVPMSGGPTDTQYF.

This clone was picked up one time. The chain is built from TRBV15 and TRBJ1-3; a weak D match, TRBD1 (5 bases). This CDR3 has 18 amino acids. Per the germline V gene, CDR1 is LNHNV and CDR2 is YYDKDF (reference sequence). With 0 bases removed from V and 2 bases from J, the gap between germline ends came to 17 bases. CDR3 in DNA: TGTGCCACCAGCAGAGATGAGACCGTAAGGGGACCTGGAAACACCATATATTTT. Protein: CATSRDETVRGPGNTIYF. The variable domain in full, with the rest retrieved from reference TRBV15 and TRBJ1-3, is DAMVIQNPRYQVTQFGKPVTLSCSQTLNHNVMYWYQQKSSQAPKLLFHYYDKDFNNEADTPDNFQSRRPNTSFCFLDIRSPGLGDTAMYLCATSRDETVRGPGNTIYFGEGSWLTVV.

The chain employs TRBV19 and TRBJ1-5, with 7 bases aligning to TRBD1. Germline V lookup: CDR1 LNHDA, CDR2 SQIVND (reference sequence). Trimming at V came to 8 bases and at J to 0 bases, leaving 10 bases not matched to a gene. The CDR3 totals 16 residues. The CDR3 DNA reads TGTGCCAGTCAAGGCCCGACAGGGTATAGCAATCAGCCCCAGCATTTT. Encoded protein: CASQGPTGYSNQPQHF. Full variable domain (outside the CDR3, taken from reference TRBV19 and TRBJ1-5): DGGITQSPKYLFRKEGQNVTLSCEQNLNHDAMYWYRQDPGQGLRLIYYSQIVNDFQKGDIAEGYSVSREKKESFPLTVTSAQKNPTAFYLCASQGPTGYSNQPQHFGDGTRLSIL.

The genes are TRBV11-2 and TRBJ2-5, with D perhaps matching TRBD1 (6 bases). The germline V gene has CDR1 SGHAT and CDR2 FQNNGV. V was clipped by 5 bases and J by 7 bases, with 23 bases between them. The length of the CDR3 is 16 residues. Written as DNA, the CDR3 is TGTGCCAGCAGCCCAGGGGCGCAGGGACGTGGCGGGACCCAGTACTTC. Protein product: CASSPGAQGRGGTQYF.

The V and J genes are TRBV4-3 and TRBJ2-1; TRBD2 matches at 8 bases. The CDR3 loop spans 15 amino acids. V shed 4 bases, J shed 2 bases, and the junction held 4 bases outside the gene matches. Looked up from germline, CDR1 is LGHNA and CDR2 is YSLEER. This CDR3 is CASSPSGRAYNEQFF. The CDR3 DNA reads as TGCGCCAGCAGCCCCTCCGGGAGGGCCTACAATGAGCAGTTCTTC.

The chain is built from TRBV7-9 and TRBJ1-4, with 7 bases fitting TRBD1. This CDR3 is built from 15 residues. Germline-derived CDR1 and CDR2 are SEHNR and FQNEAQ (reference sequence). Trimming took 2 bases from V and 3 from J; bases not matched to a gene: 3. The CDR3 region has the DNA TGTGCCAGCAGCTTACGCAGGGGGTCTAATGAAAAACTGTTTTTT. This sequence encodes CASSLRRGSNEKLFF.